This T cell receptor beta chain stems from a study of cytomegalovirus exposure and HLA in healthy donors. Points from the study as a whole: Available immune exposure information covered CMV serostatus only.

Use of 60 Vbeta and 13 Jbeta primers characterized the PCR. Sequencing used immunoSEQ multiplex PCR; TCRdb keeps in-frame clones, though not all of them. The sample consists of about 130,000 clones, roughly four fifths of them appearing once. Regarding this clone: Its target is not known.

Donors showed nominal health when sampled, although they likely had unrecorded immune exposures. With 9 bases clipped from V and 7 bases from J, the junction kept 18 bases outside the gene matches. Germline assignment: CDR1 SNHLY and CDR2 FYNNEI. The CDR3 has 16 residues. Input material: PBMCs. The receptor was isolated from a woman between 35 and 50 years old in good health and CMV-seropositive. The chain uses TRBV2 and TRBJ2-5; the match to TRBD2 covers 9 bases. CDR3 residues: CASRASSGSLTGTQYF. The CDR3 bases are TGTGCCAGTCGTGCAAGTAGCGGGAGCCTGACCGGGACCCAGTACTTC.